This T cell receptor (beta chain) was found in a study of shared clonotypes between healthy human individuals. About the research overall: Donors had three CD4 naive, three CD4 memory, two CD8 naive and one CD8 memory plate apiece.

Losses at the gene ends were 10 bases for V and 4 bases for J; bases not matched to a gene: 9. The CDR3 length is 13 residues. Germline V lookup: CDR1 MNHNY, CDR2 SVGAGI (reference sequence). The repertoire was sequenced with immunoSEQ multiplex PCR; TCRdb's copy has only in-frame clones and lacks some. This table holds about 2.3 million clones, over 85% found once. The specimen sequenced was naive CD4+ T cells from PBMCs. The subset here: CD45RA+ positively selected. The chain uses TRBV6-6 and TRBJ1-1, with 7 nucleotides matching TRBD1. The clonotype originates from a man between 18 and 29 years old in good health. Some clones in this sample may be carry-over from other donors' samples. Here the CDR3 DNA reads TGTGCCACCGTTGACAGGGCGGGCACTGAAGCTTTCTTT. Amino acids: CATVDRAGTEAFF.